The next 10 T cell receptor beta chains were all read from a single sample in a study of CD8+CD57+ T cells in acquired aplastic anemia. Genomic DNA, serving as template, underwent TCR beta VDJ and CDR3 profiling. Each CDR3 protein is one row after TCRdb ran MiXCR on the reads. This sample carries around 130,000 distinct CDR3 sequences, 48% of them seen once, and the ten largest clones take roughly 2.7%. Sequencing used sorted CD4+, CD8+, or CD8+CD57+ T cells (not recorded which) from PBMCs. The origin of the receptors is a human donor in good health, serving as a control.

The table lists this clonotype with many counts. The rearrangement uses TRBV5-1 and TRBJ2-7; 7 nucleotides match TRBD1. V lost 2 bases to trimming and J lost 3 bases; unmatched junction nucleotides: 11. The germline gives CDR1 SGHRS, CDR2 YFSETQ. The CDR3 has 16 residues. Written as DNA, the CDR3 is TGCGCCAGCAGCTTTGGGGACAGACCACAGATCTACGAGCAGTACTTC. Amino acids: CASSFGDRPQIYEQYF.

The sample holds one count of this clonotype. The rearrangement joins TRBV20-1 to TRBJ2-7; D is tentatively TRBD1 or TRBD2 (5 bases each). The germline V gene encodes CDR1 DFQATT and CDR2 SNEGSKA (reference sequence). V was cut by 0 bases and J by 2 bases, with 8 bases left in between. The length of the CDR3 is 13 residues. The CDR3 bases are TGCAGTGCTAGAGATGGGACGGCCTACGAGCAGTACTTC. It encodes CSARDGTAYEQYF.

The table lists this clonotype with many counts. V gene TRBV20-1 combines with J gene TRBJ2-1; possibly TRBD2 for D (7 bases). The germline V gene encodes CDR1 DFQATT and CDR2 SNEGSKA (reference sequence). This CDR3 has 16 amino acids. The V end lost 0 bases, the J end lost 4 bases, and 16 bases lay between the germline ends. The CDR3 coding sequence is TGCAGTGCTAGAGACCCCCCCGGGGGGCGGTACAATGAGCAGTTCTTC. Translating gives CSARDPPGGRYNEQFF.

CDR3: CASSLDYSYEQYF. The CDR3 DNA reads as TGTGCCAGCAGCTTGGACTACTCCTACGAGCAGTACTTC. The V call is TRBV7-2, the J call TRBJ2-7, with D possibly matching TRBD2 (6 bases). The CDR3 is 13 residues long. V lost 3 bases, J lost 0 bases, and 6 bases lay in between. Per the germline V gene, CDR1 is SGHTA and CDR2 is FQGNSA.

This clonotype was found many times. J is TRBJ2-7 and V is TRBV5-6; D call uncertain. CDR3 length: 14 residues. Trimming left V 3 bases short and J 7 bases short, with 17 bases between. Germline V gene sequence: CDR1 SGHDT, CDR2 YYEEEE. This CDR3 is CASSSWWSFGEQYF. The CDR3 DNA follows: TGTGCCAGCAGCTCGTGGTGGTCCTTCGGTGAGCAGTACTTC.

The chain carries TRBV7-2 and TRBJ2-5, with 10 bases that match TRBD1. J lost 5 bases, V lost 5 bases, and 5 bases had no gene match. Germline CDR1 reads SGHTA; CDR2 reads FQGNSA. The CDR3 consists of 14 residues. For the CDR3, the DNA is TGTGCCAGCAGCGCGGGACAGGGGAGGGAGACCCAGTACTTC. This translates into CASSAGQGRETQYF.

The chain carries TRBV9 and TRBJ2-5, with D possibly matching TRBD2 (5 bases). The germline gives CDR1 SGDLS, CDR2 YYNGEE. Trimming took off 2 bases at V and 2 bases at J, with 7 bases between the two ends. This CDR3 has 13 amino acids. The CDR3 reads CASSVPGQETQYF. CDR3 nucleotides: TGTGCCAGCAGCGTCCCGGGACAAGAGACCCAGTACTTC.

This clonotype was counted many times. The V call is TRBV12-3 or TRBV12-4, the J call TRBJ1-5; TRBD1 agrees at 9 bases. J lost 4 bases, V lost 6 bases, and 4 bases had no gene match. The CDR3 extends over 14 amino acids. The CDR3, as DNA: TGTGCCAGCAGGGCCGGACAGGGGAATCAGCCCCAGCATTTT. As protein: CASRAGQGNQPQHF.

This chain uses TRBV15 with TRBJ2-6, with TRBD1 matching over 7 bases. J gave up 2 bases and V 5 bases, and 3 bases lay outside the gene matches. The CDR3 runs to 15 residues. The germline V gene encodes CDR1 LNHNV and CDR2 YYDKDF (reference sequence). The CDR3 is CATSDRVAGANVLTF. In nucleotides, the CDR3 is TGTGCCACCAGCGACAGGGTTGCTGGGGCCAACGTCCTGACTTTC.

J is TRBJ1-2 and V is TRBV20-1; possibly TRBD1 for D (6 bases). V gave up 3 bases and J gave up 6 bases, with 14 bases separating them. Germline CDR1 and CDR2: DFQATT and SNEGSKA (reference sequence). The CDR3 consists of 13 residues. The CDR3 here is CSASLDRTHGYTF. In nucleotides, the CDR3 is TGCAGTGCTAGCTTAGACAGGACCCATGGCTACACCTTC.